Below, 30 T cell receptor beta chains from the same sample are listed, as sequenced in a study of CD8 T cells in ankylosing spondylitis. TCRdb re-called the 5' RACE reads through MiXCR, storing one row per CDR3 protein. The sample lists approximately 220,000 distinct CDR3 sequences; more than 9% were seen once. Sequenced input: blood, either unsorted or a sorted T cell fraction (not recorded which). These TCRs come from a male donor with ankylosing spondylitis or in good health (not recorded which).

This clonotype was picked up many times. The chain joins TRBV20-1 to TRBJ2-2, with 8 bases fitting TRBD1. Germline assignment: CDR1 DFQATT and CDR2 SNEGSKA (reference sequence). The CDR3 runs to 13 residues. Trimming at V came to 5 bases and at J to 7 bases, leaving 6 bases not matched to a gene. For the CDR3, the DNA is TGCAGTGCTGTCAGGGGGCAGATCGGGGAGCTGTTTTTT. Protein product: CSAVRGQIGELFF.

In its sample, this clonotype was seen many times. The chain recombines TRBV7-3 with TRBJ2-5; a possible D gene is TRBD2 (7 bases). The CDR3 runs 16 residues. Germline CDR1 is SGHTA and CDR2 is FQGTGA. The V and J ends lost 2 bases and 2 bases respectively, with 15 bases between them. CDR3 residues: CASSLERGGAQETQYF. CDR3 sequence (DNA): TGTGCCAGCAGCTTAGAACGTGGGGGGGCTCAAGAGACCCAGTACTTC.

V is TRBV5-1 and J is TRBJ2-1; no clear D gene. This CDR3 comprises 15 residues. Germline V gives CDR1 SGHRS, CDR2 YFSETQ. V lost 2 bases, J lost 0 bases, and 9 bases lay in between. In nucleotides, the CDR3 is TGCGCCAGCAGCTTCTTGTTGGGCTCCTACAATGAGCAGTTCTTC. Translating it yields CASSFLLGSYNEQFF.

In its sample, this clonotype was seen many times. The chain is built from TRBV12-3 or TRBV12-4 and TRBJ2-5; D uncertain. The ends were cut back, 4 bases at V and 2 bases at J, with 14 bases in the middle. The CDR3 has 15 residues. CDR3 sequence: CASSSVVQPQETQYF. The CDR3, as DNA: TGTGCCAGCAGTTCCGTGGTCCAGCCTCAAGAGACCCAGTACTTC.

This clonotype has ten or more counts. The chain joins TRBV28 to TRBJ1-2, with D hard to call. Trimming removed 4 bases at V and 2 bases at J, with 20 bases between. Germline V gives CDR1 MDHEN, CDR2 SYDVKM. CDR3 length: 17 amino acids. CDR3 in DNA: TGTGCCAGCAGTTCCCCCAGTACTGCTCCACGGAACTATGGCTACACCTTC. It encodes CASSSPSTAPRNYGYTF.

This clonotype was counted a few times. The chain uses TRBV20-1 and TRBJ2-7, with D possibly TRBD2 on 5 matching bases. This CDR3 is 13 amino acids long. V dropped 4 bases and J dropped 5 bases, with 15 bases sitting between them. Per the germline V gene, CDR1 is DFQATT and CDR2 is SNEGSKA (reference sequence). The CDR3 is CSAILAGRNEQYF. The CDR3 bases are TGCAGTGCTATTCTGGCGGGCCGGAACGAGCAGTACTTC.

This clonotype was counted only a few times. The gene calls are TRBV3-1 and TRBJ2-5; D might be TRBD2 (6 bases). The CDR3 spans 13 residues. V gave up 0 bases and J gave up 7 bases, with 9 bases separating them. CDR1 is LGHDT and CDR2 is YNNKEL in the germline V gene (reference sequence). The CDR3, as DNA: TGTGCCAGCAGCCAAGATCCGGAGGGGACCCAGTACTTC. It codes for CASSQDPEGTQYF.

The rearrangement links TRBV3-1 to TRBJ2-3; 12 bases fit TRBD2. Germline lookup yields CDR1 LGHDT and CDR2 YNNKEL (reference sequence). The length of the CDR3 is 16 residues. V was pared by 2 bases and J by 5 bases, with 5 bases of the junction left unmatched. The DNA for the CDR3 is TGTGCCAGCAGCCAATATCCTAGCGGGGGGGGAGATACGCAGTATTTT. Its protein product is CASSQYPSGGGDTQYF.

This clonotype was detected ten times or more. The chain employs TRBV6-1 and TRBJ1-2, with 8 bases lining up with TRBD1. The CDR3 is made up of 16 amino acids. Trimming removed 5 bases from V and 2 bases from J; junction bases left unmatched: 10. Germline V gene data show CDR1 as MNHNS and CDR2 as SASEGT. The CDR3 loop is CASSPGQGIINYGYTF. The CDR3, as DNA: TGTGCCAGCAGTCCCGGACAGGGTATTATAAACTATGGCTACACCTTC.

This clonotype was observed a few times. This sequence joins TRBV20-1 and TRBJ1-5; D is undetermined. The CDR3 loop spans 14 amino acids. With 2 bases removed from V and 3 bases from J, the gap between germline ends came to 11 bases. Germline CDR1 reads DFQATT; CDR2 reads SNEGSKA (reference sequence). CDR3 loop: CSARQTQINQPQHF. The CDR3 DNA follows: TGCAGTGCTAGACAAACCCAGATCAATCAGCCCCAGCATTTT.

This clonotype was detected a few times. This rearrangement joins TRBV7-2 to TRBJ2-3; the match to TRBD2 covers 13 bases. Germline V CDR1 and CDR2: SGHTA, FQGNSA. The CDR3 runs to 16 residues. With 4 bases clipped from V and 4 bases from J, the junction kept 5 bases outside the gene matches. CDR3 protein: CASSSRTSGGSDTQYF. Written as DNA, the CDR3 is TGTGCCAGCAGCTCCAGGACTAGCGGGGGCTCAGATACGCAGTATTTT. Full variable domain (rest looked up from reference TRBV7-2 and TRBJ2-3): GAGVSQSPSNKVTEKGKDVELRCDPISGHTALYWYRQSLGQGLEFLIYFQGNSAPDKSGLPSDRFSAERTGGSVSTLTIQRTQQEDSAVYLCASSSRTSGGSDTQYFGPGTRLTVL.

This clonotype appeared once. This CDR3 reads CASSFGAEVDDSFEQYF. The CDR3 DNA is TGCGCCAGCAGCTTTGGGGCTGAGGTGGACGACTCTTTTGAGCAGTACTTC. The chain carries TRBV5-1 and TRBJ2-7, with D possibly matching TRBD1 (5 bases). The CDR3 is made up of 17 amino acids. CDR1 and CDR2 (germline): SGHRS, YFSETQ. V was shortened by 2 bases and J by 7 bases, with 25 bases between the two germline ends.

The sample holds many counts of this clonotype. This chain joins TRBV27 and TRBJ1-1, with D possibly TRBD1 on 6 matching bases. Trimming pared 3 bases from V and 1 base from J, leaving 9 bases between. The CDR3 length is 14 residues. Germline CDR1 and CDR2: MNHEY and SMNVEV (reference sequence). In nucleotides, the CDR3 is TGTGCCAGCAGTTTTGAGGGGGGGAACACTGAAGCTTTCTTT. It specifies CASSFEGGNTEAFF.

This clonotype was detected ten times or more. J is TRBJ1-2 and V is TRBV7-9, with TRBD1 as a possible D gene (6 bases). Trimming stripped 5 bases from V and 6 bases from J, with 13 bases between. The CDR3 has 13 residues. Germline values: CDR1 SEHNR, CDR2 FQNEAQ (reference sequence). CDR3 residues: CASSRGGIDGYTF. The CDR3 nucleotides read TGTGCCAGCAGCAGGGGGGGGATCGATGGCTACACCTTC. Full variable domain (outside the CDR3, taken from reference TRBV7-9 and TRBJ1-2): DTGVSQNPRHKITKRGQNVTFRCDPISEHNRLYWYRQTLGQGPEFLTYFQNEAQLEKSRLLSDRFSAERPKGSFSTLEIQRTEQGDSAMYLCASSRGGIDGYTFGSGTRLTVV.

This clonotype was observed at least ten times. The V gene is TRBV5-1, the J gene TRBJ1-3, with a weak D call TRBD1 (6 bases). Trimming cost V 0 bases and J 0 bases, with 16 bases left between them. The CDR3 totals 18 residues. Per germline, CDR1 SGHRS and CDR2 YFSETQ. CDR3 sequence: CASSLEPRGPDSGNTIYF. CDR3 DNA sequence: TGCGCCAGCAGCTTGGAACCCAGGGGCCCGGACTCTGGAAACACCATATATTTT. The entire variable domain, with the rest obtained from reference TRBV5-1 and TRBJ1-3, is as follows: KAGVTQTPRYLIKTRGQQVTLSCSPISGHRSVSWYQQTPGQGLQFLFEYFSETQRNKGNFPGRFSGRQFSNSRSEMNVSTLELGDSALYLCASSLEPRGPDSGNTIYFGEGSWLTVV.

The table lists this clonotype with many counts. This chain connects TRBV12-3 or TRBV12-4 to TRBJ2-7; D is possibly TRBD2 (5 bases). The length of the CDR3 is 14 residues. V lost 6 bases, J lost 6 bases, and 18 bases lay in between. The CDR3 sequence is CASSHHYGGGEQYF. Written as DNA, the CDR3 is TGTGCCAGCAGCCACCACTACGGTGGAGGCGAGCAGTACTTC.

The chain employs TRBV7-3 and TRBJ1-1, with D unclear. The CDR3 has 14 residues. Trimming took off 0 bases at V and 3 bases at J, with 8 bases between the two ends. Germline assignment: CDR1 SGHTA and CDR2 FQGTGA. Here the CDR3 reads CASSLTSLDTEAFF. In DNA, the CDR3 is TGTGCCAGCAGCTTAACCTCCCTCGACACTGAAGCTTTCTTT.

This chain connects TRBV3-1 to TRBJ2-5, with D possibly TRBD2 on 6 matching bases. CDR3 length: 14 amino acids. V was pared by 1 base and J by 4 bases, with 10 bases between. CDR1 is LGHDT, CDR2 YNNKEL, per germline (reference sequence). Here the CDR3 reads CASSQAWGGETQYF. The DNA for the CDR3 is TGTGCCAGCAGCCAAGCCTGGGGAGGAGAGACCCAGTACTTC.

This clonotype was detected many times. The V gene is TRBV20-1, the J gene TRBJ2-2; no definite D call. Germline V CDR1 and CDR2: DFQATT, SNEGSKA (reference sequence). Trimming stripped 6 bases from V and 3 bases from J, with 14 bases between. This CDR3 is built from 14 residues. The CDR3 bases are TGCAGTGCCCCCCCCGGGCCTTACACCGGGGAGCTGTTTTTT. Protein sequence: CSAPPGPYTGELFF.

This clonotype was observed a handful of times. V usage is TRBV7-3 and J usage is TRBJ2-2; D is unclear. Trimming stripped 1 base from V and 3 bases from J, with 9 bases between. The germline V gene encodes CDR1 SGHTA and CDR2 FQGTGA. This CDR3 spans 15 amino acids. The CDR3 DNA follows: TGTGCCAGCAGCTTAAGAACTCCGGACACCGGGGAGCTGTTTTTT. This sequence encodes CASSLRTPDTGELFF.

This clonotype was seen repeatedly, ten times or more. V gene TRBV5-6 combines with J gene TRBJ1-1, with D unclear. CDR3 length: 13 amino acids. The germline V gene encodes CDR1 SGHDT and CDR2 YYEEEE. V dropped 2 bases and J dropped 12 bases, with 17 bases sitting between them. The CDR3 spells CASSLEGLRGSFF. Written as DNA, the CDR3 is TGTGCCAGCAGCTTAGAAGGTCTCCGCGGGTCTTTCTTT.

The J gene is TRBJ2-5, the V gene TRBV7-2, with 8 nucleotides matching TRBD2. Germline V gene sequence: CDR1 SGHTA, CDR2 FQGNSA. The V and J ends lost 1 base and 4 bases, in that order; junction bases with no gene match: 5. This CDR3 is built from 15 residues. The CDR3 nucleotides read TGTGCCAGCAGCTTAGGTTTTGCGGGGGGAGAGACCCAGTACTTC. This sequence encodes CASSLGFAGGETQYF. The variable domain in full, completed from reference TRBV7-2 and TRBJ2-5, reads GAGVSQSPSNKVTEKGKDVELRCDPISGHTALYWYRQSLGQGLEFLIYFQGNSAPDKSGLPSDRFSAERTGGSVSTLTIQRTQQEDSAVYLCASSLGFAGGETQYFGPGTRLLVL.

V usage is TRBV11-1 and J usage is TRBJ2-5; 7 bases are a match to TRBD1. Germline V lookup: CDR1 SGHAT, CDR2 FQDESV (reference sequence). This CDR3 contains 14 residues. Trimming took 4 bases from V and 1 from J; bases not matched to a gene: 3. The CDR3 loop is CASSSQGRQETQYF. The CDR3 DNA sequence: TGTGCCAGCAGCTCACAGGGGCGCCAAGAGACCCAGTACTTC.

This clonotype turned up a few times. V is TRBV6-5 and J is TRBJ1-3; D is uncertain. Trimming stripped 0 bases from V and 2 bases from J, with 8 bases between. The CDR3 consists of 15 residues. Germline lookup yields CDR1 MNHEY and CDR2 SVGAGI. The CDR3 nucleotides read TGTGCCAGCAGTTACTCGAGGGCCGCTGGAAACACCATATATTTT. Its translation is CASSYSRAAGNTIYF.

This clonotype occurred many times. The rearrangement uses TRBV7-2 and TRBJ2-1; 7 bases align to TRBD2. Germline V gene lookup returns CDR1 SGHTA and CDR2 FQGNSA. V shed 2 bases and J 0 bases; nucleotides not matched to a gene: 4. CDR3 length: 16 residues. The CDR3 loop reads CASSLSLAVSYNEQFF. The DNA of the CDR3 is TGTGCCAGCAGCTTATCGCTAGCGGTCTCCTACAATGAGCAGTTCTTC.

This clonotype was seen a few times. The chain links TRBV20-1 to TRBJ2-5; D may be TRBD1 (6 bases). Trimming pared 5 bases from V and 3 bases from J, leaving 13 bases between. This CDR3 contains 13 residues. Germline CDR1 reads DFQATT; CDR2 reads SNEGSKA (reference sequence). CDR3 DNA sequence: TGCAGTGCTTCTAAGTCAGGGGAAGAGACCCAGTACTTC. This encodes CSASKSGEETQYF.

This clonotype was seen ten or more times. The rearrangement links TRBV5-1 to TRBJ2-1, with D perhaps being TRBD1 or TRBD2 (7 bases each). This CDR3 is 20 amino acids long. V was shortened by 0 bases and J by 0 bases, with 22 bases between the two germline ends. CDR1 and CDR2 (germline): SGHRS, YFSETQ. The CDR3 spells CASSLVQGGGNIPSYNEQFF. DNA for the CDR3: TGCGCCAGCAGCTTGGTCCAGGGAGGGGGCAATATCCCCTCCTACAATGAGCAGTTCTTC.

This clonotype was counted many times. The rearrangement joins TRBV20-1 to TRBJ2-5, with unresolved D. V was trimmed by 5 bases and J by 5 bases, leaving 12 bases between them. Germline assignment: CDR1 DFQATT and CDR2 SNEGSKA (reference sequence). This CDR3 is 12 amino acids long. CDR3 loop: CSAGKGRETQYF. The DNA of the CDR3 is TGCAGTGCTGGAAAGGGCAGGGAGACCCAGTACTTC.

This clonotype was seen repeatedly, ten times or more. The chain links TRBV4-2 to TRBJ2-3; possible D gene TRBD2, 7 bases. CDR1 and CDR2 from the germline V gene are LGHNA and YNFKEQ. The CDR3 is 14 residues long. Trimming cost V 4 bases and J 7 bases, with 15 bases left between them. The CDR3 nucleotides are TGTGCCAGCAGCCCGGGGGGCCTGGAAAATACGCAGTATTTT. Amino acid sequence: CASSPGGLENTQYF.

This clonotype was counted only a few times. The V and J genes are TRBV10-2 and TRBJ2-7, with TRBD2 matching 8 bases. CDR3 length: 15 residues. J gave up 2 bases and V 4 bases, and 7 bases lay outside the gene matches. The germline V gene has CDR1 WSHSY and CDR2 SAAADI. CDR3 sequence: CASSGGGGYPYEQYF. In DNA, the CDR3 is TGCGCCAGCAGTGGTGGCGGGGGGTACCCCTACGAGCAGTACTTC.